Given below is one TCR beta chain in context. As yet, its antigen is unknown. The CDR3 extends over 14 amino acids. Germline CDR1 is SGHRS and CDR2 is YFSETQ. One tube held mixed TRB-A and TRB-B primer pools for touch-down PCR. TCRdb re-called the multiplex PCR reads and catalogs CDR3 proteins one per entry, DNA excluded. The sample data list about 2,000 distinct CDR3 sequences. Each sample's input was about 250 ng genomic DNA, roughly 40,000 genome equivalents. This sample stems from a study of T cell clusters in autoimmune cytopenias. Overall study results and limits: Physiological T cell clusters of healthy donors were apparently absent in primary autoimmune cytopenia patients. Active autoimmune hepatitis patients had around 3-fold fewer exclusive TRB clusters than healthy donors. The T cell clusters came from computational analysis alone and lack functional validation.

The same data also contributed to another study, on T cell repertoires in aging, cancer and after chemotherapy.

This sequence originates from a human donor in good health. The chain has TRBV5-1 and TRBJ2-1; as DNA is missing, the TRBD1 call by TCRdb cannot be tested. Sequenced material: peripheral blood. The CDR3 protein is CASSPRGSYNEQFF.